This TCR beta chain was documented in a study of T-cell reconstitution after alpha-beta-depleted transplantation in children. As for this clonotype: Its antigen is unknown.

Unique molecular identifiers were used in preparing the TCRbeta library. MiXCR was run by TCRdb on the PCR reads, yielding one entry per CDR3 protein. The sample lists 700,000 to 950,000 distinct CDR3 sequences, under 20% occurring once. CDR3 length: 18 amino acids. The V gene's germline CDR1 is LGHNA and CDR2 YNFKEQ. Trimming stripped 5 bases from V and 3 bases from J, with 24 bases between. Findings and caveats of the study: About two months after transplant, alpha-beta T cells reportedly came from several hundred expanded graft clones. Hyperexpanded clones declined; after one year, newly produced T cells mostly supplied diversity.

The source material was PBMCs, mostly from graft donor cells, sampled 360 days after TCRalphabeta/CD19-depleted stem cell transplant. This sequence was found in a male patient younger than 18 who had a stem cell transplant for acute lymphoblastic leukemia, so the T cells may come from the graft donor. The V call is TRBV4-2, the J call TRBJ2-3, with D maybe TRBD1 (6 bases). This chain's CDR3 is CASSAEPDRRLVTDTQYF. The CDR3 bases are TGTGCCAGCAGCGCCGAACCTGACAGGAGATTGGTTACAGATACGCAGTATTTT.